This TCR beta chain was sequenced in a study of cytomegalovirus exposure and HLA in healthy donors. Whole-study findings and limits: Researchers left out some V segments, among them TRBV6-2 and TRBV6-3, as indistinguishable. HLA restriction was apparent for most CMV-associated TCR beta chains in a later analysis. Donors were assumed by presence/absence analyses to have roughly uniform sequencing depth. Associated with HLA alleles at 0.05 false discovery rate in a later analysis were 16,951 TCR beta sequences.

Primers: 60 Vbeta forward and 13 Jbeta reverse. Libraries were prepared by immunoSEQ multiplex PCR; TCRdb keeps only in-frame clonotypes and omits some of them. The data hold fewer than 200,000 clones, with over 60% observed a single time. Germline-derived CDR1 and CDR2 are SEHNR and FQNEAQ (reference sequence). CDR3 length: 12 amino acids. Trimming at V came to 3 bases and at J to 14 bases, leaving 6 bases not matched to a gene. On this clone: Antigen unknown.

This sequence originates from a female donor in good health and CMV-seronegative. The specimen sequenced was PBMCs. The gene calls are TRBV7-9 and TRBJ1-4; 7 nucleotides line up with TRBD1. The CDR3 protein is CASSFSGQVLFF. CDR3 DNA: TGTGCCAGCAGCTTCTCTGGACAGGTCCTGTTTTTT.